Listed below are T cell receptor beta chains from one sample, sequenced in a study of siplizumab effects on memory and regulatory T cells. The repertoire was sequenced with immunoSEQ multiplex PCR; TCRdb's copy has only in-frame clones and lacks some. The sample has some 100,000 clones, around 93% seen once. The material sequenced was non-Treg CD4+ T cells sorted from blood. These receptors all come from a human donor in good health. Each CDR3 is given with its conserved first and last residue. The order of the fields is J gene, clone size, V gene, D gene, CDR3 DNA, CDR3 protein. The D gene is left open where the match is weak. Where a row states a size, it is once, few, many or the class of an expanded clone; other rows omit it.

J gene: TRBJ2-2; clone size: NA; V gene: TRBV28; D gene: TRBD2; CDR3 DNA: TGTGCCAGCACCCCAGCGGGGGGGCTTAACGGGGAGCTGTTTTTT; CDR3 protein: CASTPAGGLNGELFF
J gene: TRBJ1-2; clone size: NA; V gene: TRBV28; D gene: TRBD1; CDR3 DNA: TGTGCCAGCAGTACAAGGGACAGGGGATATGGCTACACCTTC; CDR3 protein: CASSTRDRGYGYTF
J gene: TRBJ1-6; clone size: NA; V gene: TRBV9; D gene: TRBD1; CDR3 DNA: TGTGCCAGCAGCCCCGGATCAGGGGGTTACTCACCCCTCCACTTT; CDR3 protein: CASSPGSGGYSPLHF
J gene: TRBJ1-5; clone size: NA; V gene: TRBV6-1; D gene: NA; CDR3 DNA: TGTGCCAGCACCTCCGACGGAAATAGCAATCAGCCCCAGCATTTT; CDR3 protein: CASTSDGNSNQPQHF
J gene: TRBJ2-1; clone size: NA; V gene: TRBV5-5; D gene: TRBD1; CDR3 DNA: TGTGCCAGCAGCTTGGTCTGGACAGGTTACAATGAGCAGTTCTTC; CDR3 protein: CASSLVWTGYNEQFF
J gene: TRBJ2-7; clone size: NA; V gene: TRBV9; D gene: NA; CDR3 DNA: TGTGCCAGCAGCGTAGGGGCCCTTGGCAGTACCTACGAGCAGTACTTC; CDR3 protein: CASSVGALGSTYEQYF
J gene: TRBJ2-3; clone size: NA; V gene: TRBV6-6; D gene: NA; CDR3 DNA: TGTGCCAGCAAGCCTGGGGGTAAAGATACGCAGTATTTT; CDR3 protein: CASKPGGKDTQYF
J gene: TRBJ2-2; clone size: NA; V gene: TRBV7-2; D gene: NA; CDR3 DNA: TGTGCCAGCAGCATTCAGGGTTTTACCGGGGAGCTGTTTTTT; CDR3 protein: CASSIQGFTGELFF
J gene: TRBJ2-3; clone size: NA; V gene: TRBV5-1; D gene: NA; CDR3 DNA: TGCGCCAGCAAGGCGGGGGCCATCACAGATACGCAGTATTTT; CDR3 protein: CASKAGAITDTQYF
J gene: TRBJ1-3; clone size: NA; V gene: TRBV5-1; D gene: NA; CDR3 DNA: TGCGCCAGCAGCTTGGGACACGGCGATTCTGGAAACACCATATATTTT; CDR3 protein: CASSLGHGDSGNTIYF
J gene: TRBJ2-3; clone size: NA; V gene: TRBV6-4; D gene: TRBD2; CDR3 DNA: TGTGCCAGCCGGGGGGACACAGATACGCAGTATTTT; CDR3 protein: CASRGDTDTQYF
J gene: TRBJ1-3; clone size: NA; V gene: TRBV19; D gene: NA; CDR3 DNA: TGTGCCAGTAGTTTCAGACCGGGACGCAAATCAAGCTCTGGAAACACCATATATTTT; CDR3 protein: CASSFRPGRKSSSGNTIYF
J gene: TRBJ1-2; clone size: NA; V gene: TRBV28; D gene: NA; CDR3 DNA: TGTGCCAGCAGTTTGAGCTCCGGACAGAACTATGGCTACACCTTC; CDR3 protein: CASSLSSGQNYGYTF
J gene: TRBJ1-5; clone size: NA; V gene: TRBV19; D gene: NA; CDR3 DNA: TGTGCCAGTAGACTCCTCTCCGCACAAGCTAAGAATCAGCCCCAGCATTTT; CDR3 protein: CASRLLSAQAKNQPQHF
J gene: TRBJ2-7; clone size: NA; V gene: TRBV19; D gene: TRBD1; CDR3 DNA: TGTGCCAGTAGTATAGGGACAGGGGTAGGCGAGCAGTACTTC; CDR3 protein: CASSIGTGVGEQYF
J gene: TRBJ2-2; clone size: once; V gene: TRBV2; D gene: NA; CDR3 DNA: TGTGCCAGCAGTGACGACTTCAGTAACACCGGGGAGCTGTTTTTT; CDR3 protein: CASSDDFSNTGELFF
J gene: TRBJ1-5; clone size: once; V gene: TRBV15; D gene: NA; CDR3 DNA: TGTGCCACCAGCCGGTCTCGAGGGGATCAGCCCCAGCATTTT; CDR3 protein: CATSRSRGDQPQHF
J gene: TRBJ1-1; clone size: once; V gene: TRBV15; D gene: NA; CDR3 DNA: TGTGCCACCAGCTCCTGGGACTTGGGAAATACTGAAGCTTTCTTT; CDR3 protein: CATSSWDLGNTEAFF
J gene: TRBJ1-2; clone size: NA; V gene: TRBV7-2; D gene: NA; CDR3 DNA: TGTGCCAGCAGCTTAGGTTCAGGGGCGAACTATGGCTACACCTTC; CDR3 protein: CASSLGSGANYGYTF
J gene: TRBJ2-2; clone size: NA; V gene: TRBV6-5; D gene: TRBD2; CDR3 DNA: TGTGCCAGCAGTTACCGGGACTACCCCACCGGGGAGCTGTTTTTT; CDR3 protein: CASSYRDYPTGELFF
J gene: TRBJ2-1; clone size: NA; V gene: TRBV9; D gene: NA; CDR3 DNA: TGTGCCAGCAGCGTAGGCTGGGTCGGCAATGAGCAGTTCTTC; CDR3 protein: CASSVGWVGNEQFF
J gene: TRBJ2-3; clone size: NA; V gene: TRBV2; D gene: TRBD2; CDR3 DNA: TGTGCCAGCAGTTTTAGCGGGGGGACAGATACGCAGTATTTT; CDR3 protein: CASSFSGGTDTQYF
J gene: TRBJ1-4; clone size: NA; V gene: TRBV18; D gene: NA; CDR3 DNA: TGTGCCAGCTCACCGGGCGCGACTAATGAAAAACTGTTTTTT; CDR3 protein: CASSPGATNEKLFF
J gene: TRBJ1-5; clone size: NA; V gene: TRBV15; D gene: NA; CDR3 DNA: TGTGCCACCAGCAGGCCTTATCAGCCCCAGCATTTT; CDR3 protein: CATSRPYQPQHF
J gene: TRBJ2-2; clone size: NA; V gene: TRBV7-3; D gene: TRBD1; CDR3 DNA: TGTGCCAGCAGAAAAGAGGGTTCAGGGGGCACCGGGGAGCTGTTTTTT; CDR3 protein: CASRKEGSGGTGELFF
J gene: TRBJ2-7; clone size: once; V gene: TRBV9; D gene: NA; CDR3 DNA: TGTGCCAGCAGCACAACAGGGAGCTCCTACGAGCAGTACTTC; CDR3 protein: CASSTTGSSYEQYF
J gene: TRBJ2-1; clone size: once; V gene: TRBV11-3; D gene: NA; CDR3 DNA: TGTGCCAGCAGCCCCTGGCGGGAAAATAATGAGCAGTTCTTC; CDR3 protein: CASSPWRENNEQFF
J gene: TRBJ1-2; clone size: NA; V gene: TRBV4-1; D gene: NA; CDR3 DNA: TGCGCCAGCAGCCAACCCGGGAGCTACTATGGCTACACCTTC; CDR3 protein: CASSQPGSYYGYTF
J gene: TRBJ1-1; clone size: NA; V gene: TRBV2; D gene: TRBD1; CDR3 DNA: TGTGCCAGCAGTGGCCCCTTACCGGGACAGGCCGCGAACACTGAAGCTTTCTTT; CDR3 protein: CASSGPLPGQAANTEAFF
J gene: TRBJ1-2; clone size: once; V gene: TRBV15; D gene: NA; CDR3 DNA: TGTGCCACCAGCAGAGAGGGGGATGGCTATGGCTACACCTTC; CDR3 protein: CATSREGDGYGYTF
J gene: TRBJ2-3; clone size: NA; V gene: TRBV10-2; D gene: TRBD2; CDR3 DNA: TGCGCCAGCAGCCTTAAGCGGGGTTCCACAGATACGCAGTATTTT; CDR3 protein: CASSLKRGSTDTQYF
J gene: TRBJ1-6; clone size: NA; V gene: TRBV5-4; D gene: NA; CDR3 DNA: TGTGCCAGCAGCTCAGTCCCCAGGGCAGTCAATTCACCCCTCCACTTT; CDR3 protein: CASSSVPRAVNSPLHF
J gene: TRBJ2-3; clone size: NA; V gene: TRBV9; D gene: TRBD2; CDR3 DNA: TGTGCCAGCAGCGTAGGGCGCGGGGGGGCCCCAGATACGCAGTATTTT; CDR3 protein: CASSVGRGGAPDTQYF
J gene: TRBJ1-4; clone size: NA; V gene: TRBV6-1; D gene: NA; CDR3 DNA: TGTGCCAGCAGTGAAAGTAGGGTCAGGGAGCCTTATGAAAAACTGTTTTTT; CDR3 protein: CASSESRVREPYEKLFF
J gene: TRBJ2-5; clone size: NA; V gene: TRBV25-1; D gene: NA; CDR3 DNA: TGTGCCAGCAGTTTCCGGGGGACCCAGTACTTC; CDR3 protein: CASSFRGTQYF
J gene: TRBJ1-5; clone size: NA; V gene: TRBV4-2; D gene: NA; CDR3 DNA: TGTGCCAGCAGCCAAGAGGGGTACGGACAGCAGGGTCAGCCCCAGCATTTT; CDR3 protein: CASSQEGYGQQGQPQHF
J gene: TRBJ2-5; clone size: NA; V gene: TRBV19; D gene: NA; CDR3 DNA: TGTGCCAGTAAAACAGGGCGATCAGAGACCCAGTACTTC; CDR3 protein: CASKTGRSETQYF
J gene: TRBJ2-1; clone size: once; V gene: TRBV15; D gene: TRBD2; CDR3 DNA: TGTGCCACCAGCAGAACGACTAGCGGACTAGACAATGAGCAGTTCTTC; CDR3 protein: CATSRTTSGLDNEQFF
J gene: TRBJ1-2; clone size: NA; V gene: TRBV7-8; D gene: NA; CDR3 DNA: TGTGCCAGCAGACCACAGGGAGGGTATGGCTACACCTTC; CDR3 protein: CASRPQGGYGYTF
J gene: TRBJ2-5; clone size: NA; V gene: TRBV30; D gene: NA; CDR3 DNA: TGTGCCTGGAGTTACCTCTCTGGGAAACAGACCCAGTACTTC; CDR3 protein: CAWSYLSGKQTQYF
J gene: TRBJ1-5; clone size: NA; V gene: TRBV2; D gene: NA; CDR3 DNA: TGTGCCAGCAGTGAAGAGAGACAGCCCCAGCATTTT; CDR3 protein: CASSEERQPQHF
J gene: TRBJ1-2; clone size: few; V gene: TRBV27; D gene: TRBD1; CDR3 DNA: TGTGCCAGCAGTTTAATACAGGGGGCCTATGGCTACACCTTC; CDR3 protein: CASSLIQGAYGYTF
J gene: TRBJ2-2; clone size: NA; V gene: TRBV7-3; D gene: NA; CDR3 DNA: TGTGCCAGCAGCTTAAACCTGGTGGGGGAGCTGTTTTTT; CDR3 protein: CASSLNLVGELFF
J gene: TRBJ1-2; clone size: NA; V gene: TRBV15; D gene: TRBD1; CDR3 DNA: TGTGCCACCAGCGGATTCGAGAAGGACAGGTTTCGGGGAAACTATGGCTACACCTTC; CDR3 protein: CATSGFEKDRFRGNYGYTF
J gene: TRBJ2-3; clone size: once; V gene: TRBV18; D gene: TRBD1; CDR3 DNA: TGTGCCAGCTCACCGGTCCCGGGACAGGGCCCGGTCACAGATACGCAGTATTTT; CDR3 protein: CASSPVPGQGPVTDTQYF
J gene: TRBJ2-3; clone size: few; V gene: TRBV18; D gene: NA; CDR3 DNA: TGTGCCAGCTCACCACCGAGCACAGATACGCAGTATTTT; CDR3 protein: CASSPPSTDTQYF
J gene: TRBJ2-7; clone size: once; V gene: TRBV4-1; D gene: TRBD2; CDR3 DNA: TGCGCCAGCAGCCAAGGAGCGGGGGAACACTACGAGCAGTACTTC; CDR3 protein: CASSQGAGEHYEQYF
J gene: TRBJ1-2; clone size: NA; V gene: TRBV18; D gene: NA; CDR3 DNA: TGTGCCAGCTCACCACCAATTGTCGGTGGCCTGGGCTACACCTTC; CDR3 protein: CASSPPIVGGLGYTF
J gene: TRBJ2-6; clone size: NA; V gene: TRBV19; D gene: NA; CDR3 DNA: TGTGCCAGTAGTACAACAAGGCGTGCGGCCAACGTCCTGACTTTC; CDR3 protein: CASSTTRRAANVLTF
J gene: TRBJ2-1; clone size: NA; V gene: TRBV6-5; D gene: TRBD2; CDR3 DNA: TGTGCCAGTGGGGGGGGATTCCCCTACAATGAGCAGTTCTTC; CDR3 protein: CASGGGFPYNEQFF